A single sample is the source of the 8 T cell receptor beta chains below, sequenced in a study of human T cells and chemical hapten exposure. Specified time point: patch test 2, 6 weeks after DPC sensitization. The treatment is: therapeutic diphenylcyclopropenone sensitization with weekly scalp DPC. TCRdb used MiXCR to reprocess the RACE reads, holding one entry per CDR3 protein. The sample carries approximately 89,000 distinct CDR3 sequences, about 6.3% recorded once. The specimen comprised whole blood, sampled in connection with sensitization to the hapten diphenylcyclopropenone (DPC). The origin of the receptors is a woman aged 25 to 39 with alopecia areata. Some clones in this sample may be carry-over from other donors' samples.

This clonotype was picked up many times. The chain is built from TRBV2 and TRBJ1-2; D ambiguous. Trimming left V 6 bases short and J 3 bases short, with 8 bases between. The CDR3 spans 12 residues. CDR1 and CDR2 from the germline V gene are SNHLY and FYNNEI. CDR3: CASRREDYGYTF. The CDR3 DNA sequence: TGTGCCAGCAGGAGGGAGGACTATGGCTACACCTTC.

This clonotype occurred many times. V gene TRBV19 combines with J gene TRBJ2-3, with 10 bases identical to TRBD2. CDR3 size: 18 residues. CDR1 is LNHDA and CDR2 is SQIVND in the germline V gene (reference sequence). Trimming removed 4 bases from V and 3 bases from J; junction bases left unmatched: 13. DNA for the CDR3: TGTGCCAGTAGTAAATCCAGCGGGGGGGCAGTGGAAACAGATACGCAGTATTTT. The encoded protein is CASSKSSGGAVETDTQYF.

This sequence joins TRBV29-1 and TRBJ2-3; 8 nucleotides line up with TRBD1. The V segment lost 5 bases and the J segment 2 bases; nucleotides outside the gene matches: 3. The CDR3 spans 13 residues. CDR1 and CDR2 (germline): SQVTM, ANQGSEA. The CDR3 protein is CSVNRGNTDTQYF. Here the CDR3 DNA reads TGCAGCGTTAACAGGGGGAACACAGATACGCAGTATTTT.

This clonotype came up many times. V gene TRBV5-1 combines with J gene TRBJ1-2; 10 bases map to TRBD1. The CDR3 spans 15 residues. Trimming removed 0 bases from V and 4 bases from J; junction bases left unmatched: 3. The germline gives CDR1 SGHRS, CDR2 YFSETQ. The chain's CDR3 is CASSLGTGGSYGYTF. As DNA, the CDR3 is TGCGCCAGCAGCTTGGGGACAGGGGGAAGCTATGGCTACACCTTC.

This clonotype has at least ten counts. The rearrangement links TRBV20-1 to TRBJ1-4; the D is unclear. Germline lookup yields CDR1 DFQATT and CDR2 SNEGSKA (reference sequence). V shed 6 bases and J shed 5 bases, with 16 bases lying between them. The CDR3 sequence is 14 residues long. DNA of the CDR3: TGCAGTGCCCATTGGAGTCACGGAAATGAAAAACTGTTTTTT. As protein: CSAHWSHGNEKLFF.

The sample holds many counts of this clonotype. This rearrangement joins TRBV7-2 to TRBJ2-1; the D is unclear. V was clipped by 5 bases and J by 2 bases, with 13 bases between them. The germline CDR1 and CDR2 sequences are SGHTA and FQGNSA. The CDR3 consists of 15 residues. DNA for the CDR3: TGTGCCAGCAGCCCACGACCCCGCGCCTACAATGAGCAGTTCTTC. Translated, it gives CASSPRPRAYNEQFF.

The chain combines TRBV30 with TRBJ2-7; tentatively, D is TRBD1 (6 bases). V lost 5 bases and J lost 3, with 11 bases in between. CDR1 and CDR2 (germline): GTSNPN, SVGIG (reference sequence). This CDR3 has 12 amino acids. CDR3: CAWETGHYEQYF. The CDR3 DNA follows: TGTGCCTGGGAAACAGGGCACTACGAGCAGTACTTC. Using reference TRBV30 and TRBJ2-7 for the parts outside the CDR3, the full variable domain is SQTIHQWPATLVQPVGSPLSLECTVEGTSNPNLYWYRQAAGRGLQLLFYSVGIGQISSEVPQNLSASRPQDRQFILSSKKLLLSDSGFYLCAWETGHYEQYFGPGTRLTVT.

The genes are TRBV7-2 and TRBJ1-5, with D maybe TRBD1 (5 bases). Trimming removed 1 base at V and 1 base at J, with 14 bases between. CDR3 length equals 17 residues. Germline values: CDR1 SGHTA, CDR2 FQGNSA. CDR3 sequence reads: CASSLGRQGPSNQPQHF. The DNA for the CDR3 is TGTGCCAGCAGCTTAGGTCGCCAGGGACCGAGCAATCAGCCCCAGCATTTT.